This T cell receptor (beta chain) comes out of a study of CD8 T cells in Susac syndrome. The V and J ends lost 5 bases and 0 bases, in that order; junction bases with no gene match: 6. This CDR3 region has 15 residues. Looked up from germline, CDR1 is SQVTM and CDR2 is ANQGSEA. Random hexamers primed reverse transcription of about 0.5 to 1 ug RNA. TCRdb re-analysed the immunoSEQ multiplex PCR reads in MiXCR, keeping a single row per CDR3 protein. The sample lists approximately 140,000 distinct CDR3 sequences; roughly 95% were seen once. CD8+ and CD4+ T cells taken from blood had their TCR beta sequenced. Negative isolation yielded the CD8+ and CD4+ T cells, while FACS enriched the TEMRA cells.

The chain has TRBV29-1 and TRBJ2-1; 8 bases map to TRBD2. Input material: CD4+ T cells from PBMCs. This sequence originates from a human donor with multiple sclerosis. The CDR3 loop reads CSVISSGLSYNEQFF. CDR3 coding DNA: TGCAGCGTTATATCTAGCGGGCTCTCCTACAATGAGCAGTTCTTC.